The rows below give T cell receptor beta chains drawn from one sample of a study of tumor-infiltrating lymphocytes in primary liver carcinoma. Each CDR3 protein gets one entry after TCRdb re-called the multiplex PCR reads with MiXCR. Of more than 95,000 distinct CDR3 sequences in the sample, roughly 80% were seen once. The material sequenced was liver tumor tissue from sampling region 3. These receptors all stem from a man aged 40-50 years with primary liver carcinoma and hepatitis B virus infection. The CDR3 runs from the conserved cysteine through the conserved F or W.

CDR3 protein: CSARDGVTGGFIQYF; J gene: TRBJ2-4; V gene: TRBV20-1; CDR3 length: 15
CDR3 protein: CASSYAENIEVFF; J gene: TRBJ1-1; V gene: TRBV6-6; CDR3 length: 13
CDR3 protein: CASCYSIGGLGEQYF; J gene: TRBJ2-7; V gene: TRBV6-2/TRBV6-3; CDR3 length: 15
CDR3 protein: CASRGKRSYQYF; J gene: TRBJ2-7; V gene: TRBV11-1; CDR3 length: 12
CDR3 protein: CASSQRTGNSYGQYF; J gene: TRBJ2-7; V gene: TRBV4-2; CDR3 length: 15
CDR3 protein: CAGSQVGGTGELSF; J gene: TRBJ2-2; V gene: TRBV4-3; CDR3 length: 14
CDR3 protein: CSVEVLHSQITGELFF; J gene: TRBJ2-2; V gene: TRBV29-1; CDR3 length: 16
CDR3 protein: CATGLAGAYTQYF; J gene: TRBJ2-3; V gene: TRBV10-3; CDR3 length: 13
CDR3 protein: CSVDKGPYNQPQHF; J gene: TRBJ1-5; V gene: TRBV29-1; CDR3 length: 14
CDR3 protein: CASSSSIKVGETQFF; J gene: NA; V gene: TRBV28; CDR3 length: 15
CDR3 protein: CAISTGDSTGELFF; J gene: TRBJ2-2; V gene: TRBV6-1; CDR3 length: 14